The rows below give T cell receptor beta chains drawn from one sample of a study of CD8 T cells in Susac syndrome. TCRdb processed the immunoSEQ multiplex PCR reads anew with MiXCR; each CDR3 protein has one entry. The data show more than 150,000 distinct CDR3 sequences, about 96% seen once. The source material was CD4+ T cells from PBMCs. Receptors were obtained from a human donor with Susac syndrome. CDR3s include the opening cysteine and the closing phenylalanine or tryptophan.

v_call,cdr3_aa
TRBV28,CASGALEGEQFF
TRBV30,CAWSVLETQYF
TRBV28,CASSVGRHYEQYF
TRBV6-4,CASSAQQSTDTQYF
TRBV28,CASSPGQGSNQPQHF
TRBV20-1,CSASGQGLAGANVLTF
TRBV12-3/TRBV12-4,CASSLLSGSNQPQHF
TRBV4-1,CASSQETALLSGANVLTF
TRBV20-1,CSAPLAGGTDTQYF
TRBV20-1,CSARDPGGASTDTQYF
TRBV4-2,CASSPFLAGGPGDTQYF
TRBV19,CASSIQGAINQPQHF
TRBV6-2/TRBV6-3,CASSYPRQATSMNTEAFF